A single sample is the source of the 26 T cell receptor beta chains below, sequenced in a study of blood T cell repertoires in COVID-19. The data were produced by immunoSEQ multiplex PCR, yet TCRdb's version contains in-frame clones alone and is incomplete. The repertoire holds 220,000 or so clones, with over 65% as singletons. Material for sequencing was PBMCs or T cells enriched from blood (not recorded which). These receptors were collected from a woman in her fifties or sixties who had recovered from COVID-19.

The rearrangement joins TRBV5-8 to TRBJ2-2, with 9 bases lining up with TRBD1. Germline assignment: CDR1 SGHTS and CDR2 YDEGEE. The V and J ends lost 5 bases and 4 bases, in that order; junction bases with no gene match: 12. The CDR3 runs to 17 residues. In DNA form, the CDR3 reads TGTGCCAGCAGTTTCCACCGGGACAGGGTTCCCACCGGGGAGCTGTTTTTT. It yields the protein CASSFHRDRVPTGELFF.

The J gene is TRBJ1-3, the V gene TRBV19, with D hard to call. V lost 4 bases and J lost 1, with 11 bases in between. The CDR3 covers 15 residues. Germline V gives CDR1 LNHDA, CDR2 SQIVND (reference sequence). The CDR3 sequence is CASSSKRGSGNTIYF. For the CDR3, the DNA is TGTGCCAGTAGTAGTAAAAGAGGGTCTGGAAACACCATATATTTT. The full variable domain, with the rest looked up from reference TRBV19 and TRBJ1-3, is DGGITQSPKYLFRKEGQNVTLSCEQNLNHDAMYWYRQDPGQGLRLIYYSQIVNDFQKGDIAEGYSVSREKKESFPLTVTSAQKNPTAFYLCASSSKRGSGNTIYFGEGSWLTVV.

CDR3 bases: TGTGCCAGCAGCTTGGGACAGGGGACTAACAATGAGCAGTTCTTC. It specifies CASSLGQGTNNEQFF. This chain joins TRBV5-6 and TRBJ2-1; tentatively, D is TRBD1 (8 bases). V lost 0 bases to trimming and J lost 5 bases, with 12 bases between them. The CDR3 is 15 amino acids. Germline lookup yields CDR1 SGHDT and CDR2 YYEEEE.

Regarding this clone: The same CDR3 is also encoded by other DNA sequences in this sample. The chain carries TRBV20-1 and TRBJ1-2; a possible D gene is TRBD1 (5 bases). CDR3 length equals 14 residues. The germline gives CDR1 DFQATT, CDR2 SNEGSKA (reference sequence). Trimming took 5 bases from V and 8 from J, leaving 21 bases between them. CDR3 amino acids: CSAGGLPAGVGYTF. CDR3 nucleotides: TGCAGTGCTGGTGGCCTCCCAGCGGGGGTGGGCTACACCTTC.

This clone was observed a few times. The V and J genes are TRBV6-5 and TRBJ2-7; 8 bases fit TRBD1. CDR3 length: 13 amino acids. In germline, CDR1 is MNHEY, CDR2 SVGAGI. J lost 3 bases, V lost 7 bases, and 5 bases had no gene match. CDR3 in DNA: TGTGCCAGCACCATGGACAGGGACTACGAGCAGTACTTC. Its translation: CASTMDRDYEQYF.

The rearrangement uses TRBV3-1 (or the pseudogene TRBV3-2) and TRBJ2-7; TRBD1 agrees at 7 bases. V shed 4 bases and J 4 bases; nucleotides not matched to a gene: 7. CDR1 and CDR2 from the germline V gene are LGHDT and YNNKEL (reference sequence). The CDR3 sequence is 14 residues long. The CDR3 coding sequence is TGTGCCAGCAGCCTCCGGGCAGGGGGATACGAGCAGTACTTC. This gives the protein CASSLRAGGYEQYF.

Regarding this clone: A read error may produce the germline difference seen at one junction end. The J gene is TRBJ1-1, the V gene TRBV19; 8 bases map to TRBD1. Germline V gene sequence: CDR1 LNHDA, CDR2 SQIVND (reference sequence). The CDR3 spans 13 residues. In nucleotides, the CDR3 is TGTGCCACCCCTCGGACAGGGAACAGTGAAGCTTTCTTT. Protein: CATPRTGNSEAFF.

DNA of the CDR3: TGTGCCAGCAGCCAAGTAGCCCGAGACCAGACCTACGAGCAGTACTTC. Its translation: CASSQVARDQTYEQYF. The rearrangement uses TRBV4-2 and TRBJ2-7; D remains unclear. The CDR3 loop spans 16 amino acids. V was clipped by 1 base and J by 2 bases, with 15 bases between them. Germline CDR1 reads LGHNA; CDR2 reads YNFKEQ.

The chain's CDR3 is CASSLRGRGTDTQYF. For the CDR3, the DNA is TGTGCCAGCAGCTTAAGGGGGCGAGGCACAGATACGCAGTATTTT. The rearrangement uses TRBV5-4 and TRBJ2-3, with 7 bases matching TRBD1. CDR1 and CDR2 (germline): SGHNT, YYREEE (reference sequence). The CDR3 has 15 residues. V lost 2 bases to trimming and J lost 1 base; unmatched junction nucleotides: 4.

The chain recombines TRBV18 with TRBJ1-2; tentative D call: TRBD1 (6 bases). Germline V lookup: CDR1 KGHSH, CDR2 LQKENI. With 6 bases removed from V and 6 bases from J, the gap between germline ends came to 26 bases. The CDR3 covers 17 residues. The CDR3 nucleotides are TGTGCCAGCTCCTCGGCCATATGGGGGCAGGGCGACGATGGCTACACCTTC. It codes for CASSSAIWGQGDDGYTF.

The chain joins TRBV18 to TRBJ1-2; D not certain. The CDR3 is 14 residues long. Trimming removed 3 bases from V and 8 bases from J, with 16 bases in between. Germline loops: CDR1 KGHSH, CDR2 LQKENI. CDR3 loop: CASSPGSSLGGYTF. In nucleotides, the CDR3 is TGTGCCAGCTCACCCGGGAGTTCCTTGGGGGGCTACACCTTC.

In DNA form, the CDR3 reads TGTGCCAGCAGCCCAGAGGAGCGGGGGGGCCGAACCGGGGAGCTGTTTTTT. It codes for CASSPEERGGRTGELFF. V and J are TRBV5-6 and TRBJ2-2, with 10 bases matching TRBD2. The J segment lost 5 bases and the V segment lost 4 bases, leaving 11 bases of the junction unmatched. In germline, CDR1 is SGHDT, CDR2 YYEEEE. The CDR3 is 17 amino acids.

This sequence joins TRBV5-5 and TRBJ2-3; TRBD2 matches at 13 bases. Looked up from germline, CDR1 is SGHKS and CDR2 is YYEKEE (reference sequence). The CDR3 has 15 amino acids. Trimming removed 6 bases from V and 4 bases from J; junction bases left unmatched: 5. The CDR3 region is CASIQGTSGADTQYF. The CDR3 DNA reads TGTGCCAGCATCCAGGGGACTAGCGGGGCAGATACGCAGTATTTT.

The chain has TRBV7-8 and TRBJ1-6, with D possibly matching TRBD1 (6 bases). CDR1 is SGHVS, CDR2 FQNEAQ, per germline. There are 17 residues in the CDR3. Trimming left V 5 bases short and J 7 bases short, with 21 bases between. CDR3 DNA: TGTGCCAGCAGCCAATCGACAGGACCGGCGATCAATTCACCCCTCCACTTT. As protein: CASSQSTGPAINSPLHF.

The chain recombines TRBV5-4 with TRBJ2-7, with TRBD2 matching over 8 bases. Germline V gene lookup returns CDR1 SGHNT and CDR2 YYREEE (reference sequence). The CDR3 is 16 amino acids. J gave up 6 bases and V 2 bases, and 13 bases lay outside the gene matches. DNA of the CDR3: TGTGCCAGCAGCTTTATTCCTACAGCGGGAGTTTCCGAGCAGTACTTC. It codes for CASSFIPTAGVSEQYF.

In DNA form, the CDR3 reads TGTGCCAGCAGCTCAACAGGGGGTAACTATGGCTACACCTTC. Translation: CASSSTGGNYGYTF. The V and J genes are TRBV7-9 and TRBJ1-2, with 8 bases that match TRBD1. The V segment lost 4 bases and the J segment 1 base; nucleotides outside the gene matches: 2. There are 14 residues in the CDR3. Looked up from germline, CDR1 is SEHNR and CDR2 is FQNEAQ (reference sequence).

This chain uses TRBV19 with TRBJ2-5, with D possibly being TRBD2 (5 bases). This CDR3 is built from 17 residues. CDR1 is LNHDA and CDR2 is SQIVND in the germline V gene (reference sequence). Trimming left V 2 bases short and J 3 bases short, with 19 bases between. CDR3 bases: TGTGCCAGTAGTATAAAAGGTGTAGCGAAAACGAAAGAGACCCAGTACTTC. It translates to CASSIKGVAKTKETQYF.

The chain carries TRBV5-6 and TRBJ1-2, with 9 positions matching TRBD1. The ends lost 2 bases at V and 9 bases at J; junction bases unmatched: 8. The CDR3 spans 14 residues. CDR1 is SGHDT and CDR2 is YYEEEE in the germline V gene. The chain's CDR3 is CASSFPGGQGSYTF. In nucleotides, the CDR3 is TGTGCCAGCAGCTTCCCAGGGGGACAGGGTAGCTACACCTTC.

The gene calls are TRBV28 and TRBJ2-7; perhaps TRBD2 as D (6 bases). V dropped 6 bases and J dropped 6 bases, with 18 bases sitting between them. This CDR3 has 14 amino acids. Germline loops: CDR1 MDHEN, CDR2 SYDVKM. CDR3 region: CASRLGSQPAEQYF. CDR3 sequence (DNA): TGTGCCAGCAGGCTCGGGAGCCAGCCCGCCGAGCAGTACTTC.

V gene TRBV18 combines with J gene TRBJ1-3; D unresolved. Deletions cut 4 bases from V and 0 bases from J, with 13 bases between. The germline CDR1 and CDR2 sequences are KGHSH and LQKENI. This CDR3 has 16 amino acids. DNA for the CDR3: TGTGCCAGCTCACGGTACACCTCTTCCTCTGGAAACACCATATATTTT. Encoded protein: CASSRYTSSSGNTIYF.

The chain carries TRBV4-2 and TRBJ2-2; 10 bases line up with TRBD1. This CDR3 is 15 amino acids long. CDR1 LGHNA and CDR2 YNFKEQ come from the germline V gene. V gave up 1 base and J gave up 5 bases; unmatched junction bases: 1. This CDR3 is CASSQVGQGTGELFF. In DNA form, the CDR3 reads TGTGCCAGCAGCCAAGTGGGACAGGGGACCGGGGAGCTGTTTTTT.

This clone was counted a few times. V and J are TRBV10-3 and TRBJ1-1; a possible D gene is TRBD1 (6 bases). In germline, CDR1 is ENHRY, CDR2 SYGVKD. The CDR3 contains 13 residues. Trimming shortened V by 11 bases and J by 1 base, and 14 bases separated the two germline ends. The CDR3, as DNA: TGTGCCTCCACAGACAGGCAGAACACTGAAGCTTTCTTT. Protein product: CASTDRQNTEAFF.

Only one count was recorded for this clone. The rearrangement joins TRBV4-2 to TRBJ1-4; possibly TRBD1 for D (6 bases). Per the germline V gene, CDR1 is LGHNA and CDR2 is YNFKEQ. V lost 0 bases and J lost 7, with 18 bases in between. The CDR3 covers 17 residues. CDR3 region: CASSQDGRATGAEKLFF. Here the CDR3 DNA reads TGTGCCAGCAGCCAAGATGGTCGAGCGACAGGAGCTGAAAAACTGTTTTTT.

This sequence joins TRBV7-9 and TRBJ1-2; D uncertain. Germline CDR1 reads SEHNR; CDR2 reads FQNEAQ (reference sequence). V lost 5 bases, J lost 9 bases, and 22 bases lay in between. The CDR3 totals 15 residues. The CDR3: CASSPSDRLDLSYTF. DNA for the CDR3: TGTGCCAGCAGCCCCTCCGATCGCCTTGACTTGAGCTACACCTTC.

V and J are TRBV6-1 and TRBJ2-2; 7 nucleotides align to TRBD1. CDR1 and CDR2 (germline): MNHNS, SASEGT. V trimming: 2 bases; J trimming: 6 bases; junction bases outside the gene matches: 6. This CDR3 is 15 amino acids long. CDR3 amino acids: CASSELRQGAGELFF. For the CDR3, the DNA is TGTGCCAGCAGTGAATTACGGCAGGGGGCCGGGGAGCTGTTTTTT.

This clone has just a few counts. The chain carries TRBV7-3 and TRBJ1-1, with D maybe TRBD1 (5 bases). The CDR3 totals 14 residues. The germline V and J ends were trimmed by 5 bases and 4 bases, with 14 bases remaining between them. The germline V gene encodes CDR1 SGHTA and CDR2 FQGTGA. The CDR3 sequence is CASSPGEGPTEAFF. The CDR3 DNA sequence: TGTGCCAGCAGCCCGGGAGAGGGACCCACTGAAGCTTTCTTT.